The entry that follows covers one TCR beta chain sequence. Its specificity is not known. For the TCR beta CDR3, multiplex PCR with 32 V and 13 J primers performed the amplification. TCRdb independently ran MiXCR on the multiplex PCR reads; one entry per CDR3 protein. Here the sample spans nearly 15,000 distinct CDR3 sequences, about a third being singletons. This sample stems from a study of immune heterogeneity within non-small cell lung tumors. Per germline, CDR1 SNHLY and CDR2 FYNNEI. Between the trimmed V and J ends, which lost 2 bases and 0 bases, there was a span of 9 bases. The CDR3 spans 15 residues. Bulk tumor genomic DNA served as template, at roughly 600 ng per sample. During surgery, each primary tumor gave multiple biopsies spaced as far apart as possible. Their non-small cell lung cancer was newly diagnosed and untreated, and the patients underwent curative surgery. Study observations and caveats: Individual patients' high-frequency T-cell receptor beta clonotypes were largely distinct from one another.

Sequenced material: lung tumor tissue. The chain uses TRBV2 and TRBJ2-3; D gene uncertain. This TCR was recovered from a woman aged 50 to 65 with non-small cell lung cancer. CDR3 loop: CASSETGSSTDTQYF. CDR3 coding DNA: TGTGCCAGCAGTGAAACCGGCTCTAGCACAGATACGCAGTATTTT.